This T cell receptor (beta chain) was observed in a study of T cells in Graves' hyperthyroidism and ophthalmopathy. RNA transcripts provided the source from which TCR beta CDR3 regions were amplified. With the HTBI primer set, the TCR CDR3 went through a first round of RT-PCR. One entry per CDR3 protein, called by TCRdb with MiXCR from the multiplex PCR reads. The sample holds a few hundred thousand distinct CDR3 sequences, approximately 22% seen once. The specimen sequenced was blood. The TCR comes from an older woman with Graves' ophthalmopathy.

The CDR3, as DNA: TGCGCCAGCAGCTTAGTTGCTACCGGTACTAGCGGGATAACAGATACGCAGTATTTT. Translation gives CASSLVATGTSGITDTQYF. The rearrangement links TRBV5-1 to TRBJ2-3; 10 positions agree with TRBD2. CDR1 is SGHRS, CDR2 YFSETQ, per germline. Germline trimming cut 2 bases from V and 3 bases from J; bases unmatched to any gene: 15. The CDR3 is 19 residues long.